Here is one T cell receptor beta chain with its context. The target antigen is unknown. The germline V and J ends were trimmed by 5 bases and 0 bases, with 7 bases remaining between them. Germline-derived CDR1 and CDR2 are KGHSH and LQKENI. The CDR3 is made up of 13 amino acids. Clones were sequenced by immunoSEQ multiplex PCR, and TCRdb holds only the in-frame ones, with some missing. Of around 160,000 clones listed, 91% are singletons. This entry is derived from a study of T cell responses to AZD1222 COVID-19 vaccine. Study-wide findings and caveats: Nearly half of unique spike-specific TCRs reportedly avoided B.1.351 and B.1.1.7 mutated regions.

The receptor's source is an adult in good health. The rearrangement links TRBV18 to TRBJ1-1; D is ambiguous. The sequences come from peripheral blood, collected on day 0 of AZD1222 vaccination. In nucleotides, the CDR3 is TGTGCCAGCTCAGGGAAGGTGAACACTGAAGCTTTCTTT. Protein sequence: CASSGKVNTEAFF.